This T cell receptor beta chain was identified in a study of blood T cells in healthy people across ages. Healthy Caucasian individuals from Russia aged roughly 6 to 90 served as donors. Findings and caveats of the study: Measured against age, TCR beta diversity per million T cells decreased in a roughly linear manner.

Points on this clonotype: Its specificity is unknown.

Trimming took 1 base from V and 3 from J; bases not matched to a gene: 5. Germline CDR1 and CDR2: LGHNA and YSLEER. This CDR3 comprises 16 residues. Sample-barcoded 5' priming and a J-beta primer mix drove a second PCR of roughly 6 to 12 cycles. TCRdb reanalysed the 5' RACE reads using MiXCR and keeps one entry per CDR3 protein. The sample holds about 640,000 distinct CDR3 sequences; 45% to 65% are singletons and the top ten take around 37%. The sequence came from a man aged 60 to 75 in good health. The sequencing sample was made of blood. The chain has TRBV4-3 and TRBJ2-7; TRBD2 aligns across 11 bases. CDR3 loop: CASSQGAGTSGYEQYF. The DNA for the CDR3 is TGCGCCAGCAGCCAAGGGGCCGGGACTAGCGGCTACGAGCAGTACTTC.